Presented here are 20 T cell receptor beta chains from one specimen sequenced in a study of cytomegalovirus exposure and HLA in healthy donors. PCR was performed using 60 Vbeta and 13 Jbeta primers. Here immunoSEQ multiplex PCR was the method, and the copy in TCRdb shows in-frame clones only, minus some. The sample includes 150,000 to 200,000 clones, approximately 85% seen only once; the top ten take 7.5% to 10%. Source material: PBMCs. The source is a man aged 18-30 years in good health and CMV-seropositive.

In nucleotides, the CDR3 is TGTGCCATCATGGCTAGCGGGGGAAGCTACGAGCAGTACTTC. Its translation is CAIMASGGSYEQYF. V is TRBV10-3 and J is TRBJ2-7; 10 bases align to TRBD2. The CDR3 is 14 residues long. Germline V CDR1 and CDR2: ENHRY, SYGVKD. V gave up 7 bases and J gave up 3 bases; unmatched junction bases: 6.

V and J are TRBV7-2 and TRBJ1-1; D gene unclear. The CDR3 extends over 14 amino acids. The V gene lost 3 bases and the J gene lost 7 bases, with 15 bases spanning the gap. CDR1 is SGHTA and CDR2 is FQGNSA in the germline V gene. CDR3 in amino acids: CASSFVAKIDEAFF. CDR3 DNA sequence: TGTGCCAGCAGCTTTGTAGCGAAGATTGATGAAGCTTTCTTT.

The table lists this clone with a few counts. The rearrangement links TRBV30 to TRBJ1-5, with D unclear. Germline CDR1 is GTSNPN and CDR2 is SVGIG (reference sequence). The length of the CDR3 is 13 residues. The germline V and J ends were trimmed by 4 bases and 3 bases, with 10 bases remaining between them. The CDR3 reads CAWTPDSNQPQHF. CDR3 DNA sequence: TGTGCCTGGACCCCGGACTCCAATCAGCCCCAGCATTTT.

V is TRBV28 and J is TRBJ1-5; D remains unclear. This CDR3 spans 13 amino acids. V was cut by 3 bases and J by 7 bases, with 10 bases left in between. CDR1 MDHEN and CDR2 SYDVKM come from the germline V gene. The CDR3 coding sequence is TGTGCCAGCAGTTTCGTCGGGGAGCAGCCCCAGCATTTT. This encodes CASSFVGEQPQHF.

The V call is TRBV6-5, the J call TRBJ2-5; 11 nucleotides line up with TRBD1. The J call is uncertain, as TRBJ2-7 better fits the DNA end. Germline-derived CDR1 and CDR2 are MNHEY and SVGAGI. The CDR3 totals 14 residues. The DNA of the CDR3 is TGTGCCAGCAGTCCTGGACAGGGGGCTGACGAGCAGTACTTC. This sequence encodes CASSPGQGADEQYF.

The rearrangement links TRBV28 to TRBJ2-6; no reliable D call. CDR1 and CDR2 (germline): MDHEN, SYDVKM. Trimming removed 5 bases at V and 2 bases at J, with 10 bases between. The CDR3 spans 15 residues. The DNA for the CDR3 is TGTGCCAGCAGTCCCCAGGAAGCTGGGGCCAACGTCCTGACTTTC. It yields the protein CASSPQEAGANVLTF.

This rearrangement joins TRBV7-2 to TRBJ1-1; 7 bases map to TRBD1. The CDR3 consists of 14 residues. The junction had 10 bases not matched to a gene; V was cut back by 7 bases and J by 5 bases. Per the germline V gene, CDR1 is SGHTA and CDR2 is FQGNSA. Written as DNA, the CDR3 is TGTGCCAGCACTCCCCAGGCAGGGGGGACTGAAGCTTTCTTT. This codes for CASTPQAGGTEAFF.

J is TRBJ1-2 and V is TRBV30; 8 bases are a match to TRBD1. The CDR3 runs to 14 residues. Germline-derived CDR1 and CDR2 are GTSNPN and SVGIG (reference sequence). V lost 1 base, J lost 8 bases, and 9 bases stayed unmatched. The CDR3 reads CAWSGIRTGGGYTF. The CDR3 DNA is TGTGCCTGGAGTGGAATCCGAACAGGGGGGGGCTACACCTTC.

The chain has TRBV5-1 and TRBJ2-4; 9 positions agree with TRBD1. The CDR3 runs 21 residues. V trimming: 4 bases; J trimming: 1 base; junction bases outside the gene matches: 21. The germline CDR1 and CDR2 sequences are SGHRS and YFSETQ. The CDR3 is CASSLRPSGTGIDTAKNIQYF. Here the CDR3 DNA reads TGCGCCAGCAGCCTGAGACCATCCGGGACAGGGATTGATACGGCCAAAAACATTCAGTACTTC.

CDR3 DNA sequence: TGTGCCAGCAGCCTAAATAGAGGAACGACCCAGTACTTC. Protein: CASSLNRGTTQYF. The chain uses TRBV7-2 and TRBJ2-5, with unresolved D. V was shortened by 5 bases and J by 7 bases, with 14 bases between the two germline ends. The germline CDR1 and CDR2 sequences are SGHTA and FQGNSA. CDR3 length equals 13 residues.

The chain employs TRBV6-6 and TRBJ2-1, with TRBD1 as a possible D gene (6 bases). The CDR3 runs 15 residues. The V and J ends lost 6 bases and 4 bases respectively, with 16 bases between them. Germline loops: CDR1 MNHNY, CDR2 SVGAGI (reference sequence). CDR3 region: CASSISRDIYNEQFF. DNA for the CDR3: TGTGCCAGCAGCATCTCCCGGGACATATACAATGAGCAGTTCTTC.

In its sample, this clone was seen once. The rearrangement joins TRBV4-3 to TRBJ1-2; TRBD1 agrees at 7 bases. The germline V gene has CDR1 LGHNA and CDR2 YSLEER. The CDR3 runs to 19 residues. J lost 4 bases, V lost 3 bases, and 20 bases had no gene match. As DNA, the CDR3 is TGCGCCAGCAGCCACGAACCTGGGACAGTTGAGCTCGTGGGCTATGGCTACACCTTC. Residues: CASSHEPGTVELVGYGYTF.

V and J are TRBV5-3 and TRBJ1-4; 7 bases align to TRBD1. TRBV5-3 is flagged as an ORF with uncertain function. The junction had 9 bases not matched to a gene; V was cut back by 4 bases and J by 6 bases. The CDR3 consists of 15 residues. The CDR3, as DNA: TGTGCCAGAAGCCCTCCCGGGACAGACCATGAAAAACTGTTTTTT. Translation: CARSPPGTDHEKLFF.

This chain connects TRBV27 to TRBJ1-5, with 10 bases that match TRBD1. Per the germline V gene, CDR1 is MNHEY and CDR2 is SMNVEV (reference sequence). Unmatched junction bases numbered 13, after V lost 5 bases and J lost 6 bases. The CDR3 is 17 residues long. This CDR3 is CASSRTGGFLNVQPQHF. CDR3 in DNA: TGTGCCAGCAGTCGGACAGGGGGTTTTCTCAATGTTCAGCCCCAGCATTTT.

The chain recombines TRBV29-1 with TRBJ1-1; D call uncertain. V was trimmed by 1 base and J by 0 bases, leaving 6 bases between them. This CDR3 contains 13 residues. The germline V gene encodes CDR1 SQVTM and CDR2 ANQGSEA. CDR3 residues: CSVEGQMNTEAFF. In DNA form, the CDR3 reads TGCAGCGTTGAAGGACAAATGAACACTGAAGCTTTCTTT.

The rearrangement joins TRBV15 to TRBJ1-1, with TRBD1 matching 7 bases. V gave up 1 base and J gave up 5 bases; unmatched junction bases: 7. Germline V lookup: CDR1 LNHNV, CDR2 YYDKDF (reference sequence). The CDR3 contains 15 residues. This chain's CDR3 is CATSRAQTGVTEAFF. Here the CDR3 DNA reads TGTGCCACCAGCAGAGCTCAAACAGGGGTTACTGAAGCTTTCTTT. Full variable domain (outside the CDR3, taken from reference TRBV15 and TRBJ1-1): DAMVIQNPRYQVTQFGKPVTLSCSQTLNHNVMYWYQQKSSQAPKLLFHYYDKDFNNEADTPDNFQSRRPNTSFCFLDIRSPGLGDTAMYLCATSRAQTGVTEAFFGQGTRLTVV.

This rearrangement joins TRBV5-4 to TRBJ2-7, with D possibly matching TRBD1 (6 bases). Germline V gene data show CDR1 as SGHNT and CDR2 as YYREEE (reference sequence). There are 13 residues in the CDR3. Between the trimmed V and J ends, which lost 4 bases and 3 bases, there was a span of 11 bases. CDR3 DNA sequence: TGTGCCAGCAGCCAGGGACACCGCTACGAGCAGTACTTC. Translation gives CASSQGHRYEQYF.

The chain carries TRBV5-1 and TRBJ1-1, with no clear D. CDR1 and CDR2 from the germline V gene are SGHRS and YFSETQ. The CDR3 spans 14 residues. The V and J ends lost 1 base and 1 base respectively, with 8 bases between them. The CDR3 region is CASSLIQTNTEAFF. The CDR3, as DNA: TGCGCCAGCAGCTTGATACAAACGAACACTGAAGCTTTCTTT.

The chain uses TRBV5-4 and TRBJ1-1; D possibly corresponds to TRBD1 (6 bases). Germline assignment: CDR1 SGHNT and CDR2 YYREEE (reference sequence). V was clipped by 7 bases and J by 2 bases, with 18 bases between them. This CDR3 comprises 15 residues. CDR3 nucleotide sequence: TGTGCCAGCCTACTGACCGGGGGGCGCAACACTGAAGCTTTCTTT. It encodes CASLLTGGRNTEAFF.

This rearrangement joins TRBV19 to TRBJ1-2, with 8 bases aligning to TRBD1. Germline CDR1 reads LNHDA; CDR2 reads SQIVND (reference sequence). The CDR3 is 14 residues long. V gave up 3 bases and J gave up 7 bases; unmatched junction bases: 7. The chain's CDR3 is CASSIWAGGSGYTF. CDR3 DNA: TGTGCCAGTAGTATTTGGGCAGGGGGCTCTGGCTACACCTTC.